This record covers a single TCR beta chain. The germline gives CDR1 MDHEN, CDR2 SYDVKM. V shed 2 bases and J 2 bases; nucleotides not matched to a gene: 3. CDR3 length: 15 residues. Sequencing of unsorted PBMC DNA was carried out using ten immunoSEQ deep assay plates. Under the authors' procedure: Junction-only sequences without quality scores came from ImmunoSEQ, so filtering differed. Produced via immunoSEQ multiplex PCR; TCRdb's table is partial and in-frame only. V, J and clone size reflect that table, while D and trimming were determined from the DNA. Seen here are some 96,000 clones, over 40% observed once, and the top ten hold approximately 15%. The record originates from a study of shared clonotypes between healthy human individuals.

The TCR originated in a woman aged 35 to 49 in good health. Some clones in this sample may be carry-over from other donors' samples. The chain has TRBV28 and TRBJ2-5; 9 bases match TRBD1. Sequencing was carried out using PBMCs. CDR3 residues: CASSLPGQGQETQYF. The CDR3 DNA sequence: TGTGCCAGCAGTTTACCTGGACAGGGGCAAGAGACCCAGTACTTC.